This paragraph covers one T cell receptor (beta chain) sequence. Its specificity is unknown. Germline loops: CDR1 SEHNR, CDR2 FQNEAQ (reference sequence). V lost 2 bases and J lost 6, with 18 bases in between. CDR3 length equals 16 residues. The entry originates in a study of shared clonotypes between healthy human individuals. Across the whole study: In total, the donors were two women and three men aged 18 to 49.

Overall study results and limits: Compared with memory subsets, naive subsets generally had larger estimated richness.

Naive-designated CD8 cells lacked CD45RO, were positively enriched for CCR7, and omitted terminally differentiated effector memory CD45RA+ cells. The assay was run at deep level. Libraries were prepared by immunoSEQ multiplex PCR; TCRdb keeps only in-frame clonotypes and omits some of them. The table shows roughly 810,000 clones, with around 96% occurring only once. This TCR came from a young man in good health. V and J are TRBV7-9 and TRBJ2-3; D gene ambiguous. The sample was naive CD8+ T cells sorted from blood. CDR3 residues: CASSLSSELFMDTQYF. The CDR3 region has the DNA TGTGCCAGCAGCTTATCATCGGAGCTCTTTATGGATACGCAGTATTTT.